This is a list of T cell receptor beta chains from one sample in a study of T cell responses to AZD1222 COVID-19 vaccine. Generated by immunoSEQ multiplex PCR, the TCRdb table keeps only in-frame clones and is missing some. The table records 65,000 to 85,000 clones, 80% of them present only once. The sample was peripheral blood, taken 28 days after the second AZD1222 dose. All receptors come from an adult who received the AZD1222 COVID-19 vaccine. Each CDR3 is given with its conserved first and last residue. A D gene is named only where the DNA matches it firmly. Expanded clones get a size class; other rows say once, few or many, or leave the size out.

j_call | clone_size | v_call | d_call | cdr3_aa | cdr3_nt
TRBJ1-1 | NA | TRBV5-1 | TRBD1 | CASSNGQGDTEAFF | TGCGCCAGCAGCAACGGACAGGGGGATACTGAAGCTTTCTTT
TRBJ1-2 | NA | TRBV10-1 | NA | CASSESQGQGYTF | TGCGCCAGCAGTGAGTCGCAGGGGCAGGGCTACACCTTC
TRBJ2-1 | NA | TRBV4-1 | NA | CASSQVRNSMNEQFF | TGCGCCAGCAGCCAGGTTCGGAACAGCATGAATGAGCAGTTCTTC
TRBJ2-3 | once | TRBV5-1 | TRBD2 | CASSSLPTSGGADTQYF | TGCGCCAGCAGCTCGCTACCGACTAGCGGGGGGGCAGATACGCAGTATTTT
TRBJ2-7 | NA | TRBV19 | TRBD1 | CASSILDRGNEQYF | TGTGCCAGTAGTATATTGGACAGGGGAAACGAGCAGTACTTC
TRBJ1-2 | NA | TRBV3-1/TRBV3-2 | NA | CASSQDLLSGNYGYTF | TGTGCCAGCAGCCAAGATTTGCTATCAGGGAACTATGGCTACACCTTC
TRBJ2-5 | NA | TRBV5-1 | TRBD2 | CASQPAGRQETQYF | TGCGCCAGCCAGCCAGCGGGGCGCCAAGAGACCCAGTACTTC
TRBJ1-1 | NA | TRBV7-9 | NA | CASSLRSGVETEAFF | TGTGCCAGCAGCTTAAGGTCGGGAGTGGAGACTGAAGCTTTCTTT
TRBJ2-7 | once | TRBV7-9 | TRBD1 | CASRGGLQGATYEQYF | TGTGCCAGCCGAGGGGGTCTGCAGGGGGCCACCTACGAGCAGTACTTC
TRBJ1-6 | few | TRBV7-6 | TRBD1 | CASSLGTGVGNSPLHF | TGTGCCAGCAGCTTAGGGACAGGGGTAGGCAATTCACCCCTCCACTTT
TRBJ2-1 | once | TRBV27 | NA | CASNGGAGSYNEQFF | TGTGCCAGCAACGGGGGCGCCGGCTCCTACAATGAGCAGTTCTTC
TRBJ2-6 | NA | TRBV29-1 | NA | CSVESDSGANVLTF | TGCAGCGTTGAATCGGACTCTGGGGCCAACGTCCTGACTTTC
TRBJ2-1 | NA | TRBV6-5 | NA | CASNPGPVGEQFF | TGTGCCAGCAATCCTGGACCCGTGGGTGAGCAGTTCTTC
TRBJ2-7 | NA | TRBV9 | NA | CASSVVAGAEEQYF | TGTGCCAGCAGCGTAGTGGCAGGGGCAGAGGAGCAGTACTTC
TRBJ1-3 | NA | TRBV10-2 | NA | CASSDGRYSGNTIYF | TGCGCCAGCAGTGACGGCAGGTACTCTGGAAACACCATATATTTT
TRBJ1-5 | NA | TRBV6-5 | TRBD1 | CASSYSGTASAQHF | TGTGCCAGCAGTTACTCGGGGACAGCGTCGGCCCAGCATTTT
TRBJ2-2 | few | TRBV2 | NA | CASREGRGANTGELFF | TGTGCCAGCAGGGAGGGGCGGGGAGCGAACACCGGGGAGCTGTTTTTT
TRBJ1-5 | many | TRBV28 | NA | CASSLPRGPQHF | TGTGCCAGCAGTTTACCTAGAGGGCCCCAGCATTTT
TRBJ1-2 | NA | TRBV10-1 | TRBD1 | CASSQGTGDGYTF | TGCGCCAGCAGTCAAGGGACAGGGGATGGCTACACCTTC
TRBJ2-1 | once | TRBV6-1 | NA | CASSGRGRSSYNEQFF | TGTGCCAGCAGTGGAAGGGGGAGAAGCTCCTACAATGAGCAGTTCTTC
TRBJ2-7 | NA | TRBV4-1 | NA | CASSQAGRPYEQYF | TGCGCCAGCAGCCAAGCAGGGCGCCCCTACGAGCAGTACTTC
TRBJ2-4 | NA | TRBV30 | NA | CAWSVVASVAKNIQYF | TGTGCCTGGAGTGTGGTCGCTAGCGTCGCCAAAAACATTCAGTACTTC
TRBJ2-7 | NA | TRBV11-2 | NA | CASSTIGGTYEQYF | TGTGCCAGCAGTACTATAGGGGGGACCTACGAGCAGTACTTC
TRBJ2-5 | few | TRBV5-1 | NA | CASSLASTVQETQYF | TGCGCCAGCAGCTTGGCCTCGACGGTGCAAGAGACCCAGTACTTC
TRBJ1-2 | few | TRBV12-1 | NA | CASSKGHCYGYTF | TGTGCCAGCTCCAAGGGACATTGCTATGGCTACACCTTC
TRBJ1-1 | NA | TRBV3-1/TRBV3-2 | NA | CASSQGWEDTEAFF | TGTGCCAGCAGCCAAGGCTGGGAGGACACTGAAGCTTTCTTT
TRBJ2-1 | NA | TRBV11-3 | NA | CASSQTLVGEQFF | TGTGCCAGCAGTCAGACCCTAGTTGGTGAGCAGTTCTTC
TRBJ2-3 | NA | TRBV14 | NA | CASSILRQPTTDTQYF | TGTGCCAGCAGTATCCTAAGACAGCCGACCACAGATACGCAGTATTTT
TRBJ2-1 | NA | TRBV24-1 | NA | CATSGRDTEQNEQFF | TGTGCCACCAGTGGCCGGGACACTGAACAGAATGAGCAGTTCTTC
TRBJ2-1 | NA | TRBV2 | TRBD2 | CASSPAGIGNEQFF | TGTGCCAGCAGTCCAGCGGGGATAGGGAATGAGCAGTTCTTC
TRBJ1-2 | NA | TRBV10-3 | TRBD1 | CAISESGTGHYGYTF | TGTGCCATCAGTGAATCCGGGACAGGGCACTATGGCTACACCTTC
TRBJ2-7 | few | TRBV28 | TRBD2 | CASRNQGLAGAYEQYF | TGTGCCAGCAGGAATCAGGGACTAGCGGGGGCCTACGAGCAGTACTTC
TRBJ2-1 | NA | TRBV2 | TRBD2 | CASLGLAAYNEQFF | TGTGCCAGCCTTGGACTAGCGGCCTACAATGAGCAGTTCTTC
TRBJ2-3 | NA | TRBV10-1 | TRBD1 | CASSEDVGQFYTQYF | TGCGCCAGCAGTGAGGATGTGGGACAGTTTTATACGCAGTATTTT
TRBJ1-2 | NA | TRBV29-1 | NA | CSVTMNGHGYTF | TGCAGCGTAACAATGAATGGGCATGGCTACACCTTC
TRBJ2-5 | NA | TRBV6-5 | TRBD2 | CASSGGGIGETQYF | TGTGCCAGCAGCGGCGGGGGAATAGGGGAGACCCAGTACTTC
TRBJ2-7 | NA | TRBV29-1 | NA | CSGSDSSSYEQYF | TGCAGCGGGAGCGATTCGAGCTCCTACGAGCAGTACTTC
TRBJ2-5 | NA | TRBV5-4 | TRBD2 | CASSFQRGAQETQYF | TGTGCCAGCAGCTTCCAGCGGGGGGCTCAAGAGACCCAGTACTTC
TRBJ2-5 | NA | TRBV6-2/TRBV6-3 | NA | CASSYSSGYQETQYF | TGTGCCAGCAGTTACTCCTCCGGATACCAAGAGACCCAGTACTTC
TRBJ2-5 | NA | TRBV4-3 | NA | CASSQDFFMGGETQYF | TGCGCCAGCAGCCAAGATTTTTTTATGGGCGGGGAGACCCAGTACTTC
TRBJ1-4 | NA | TRBV27 | TRBD1 | CASSDRGATNEKLFF | TGTGCCAGCAGTGACAGGGGAGCAACTAATGAAAAACTGTTTTTT
TRBJ1-4 | NA | TRBV7-3 | NA | CASGSHTTNEKLFF | TGTGCCAGCGGATCGCACACAACTAATGAAAAACTGTTTTTT
TRBJ2-1 | NA | TRBV27 | TRBD2 | CASSPLASGNEQFF | TGTGCCAGCAGCCCCTTGGCTAGCGGCAATGAGCAGTTCTTC
TRBJ2-1 | NA | TRBV7-2 | NA | CASSISARGGRDEQFF | TGTGCCAGCAGCATCAGTGCGCGGGGAGGCCGGGATGAGCAGTTCTTC
TRBJ1-4 | NA | TRBV29-1 | NA | CSAPSLRQPNEKLFF | TGCAGCGCCCCCAGTCTTCGACAGCCTAATGAAAAACTGTTTTTT
TRBJ1-6 | NA | TRBV6-2/TRBV6-3 | NA | CASSYSRGDPSSYNSPLHF | TGTGCCAGCAGTTACTCACGGGGCGATCCGAGCTCCTATAATTCACCCCTCCACTTT
TRBJ1-1 | once | TRBV4-1 | NA | CASSPSGGYTEAFF | TGCGCCAGCAGCCCGTCGGGGGGGTACACTGAAGCTTTCTTT
TRBJ1-2 | NA | TRBV12-3/TRBV12-4 | NA | CASSFADGYTF | TGTGCCAGCAGTTTTGCGGATGGCTACACCTTC
TRBJ1-4 | NA | TRBV7-2 | NA | CASSQYGPGEYEKLFF | TGTGCCAGCAGCCAGTACGGGCCAGGGGAATATGAAAAACTGTTTTTT
TRBJ1-4 | few | TRBV29-1 | NA | CSAGGRGGLQEKLFF | TGCAGCGCCGGTGGCCGGGGCGGTCTTCAGGAAAAACTGTTTTTT
TRBJ1-6 | NA | TRBV5-1 | NA | CASSLGGLTEITLHF | TGCGCCAGCAGCTTGGGGGGGTTGACGGAGATCACCCTCCACTTT
TRBJ1-2 | NA | TRBV28 | NA | CASSATGQINYGYTF | TGTGCCAGCAGTGCTACCGGACAGATTAACTATGGCTACACCTTC
TRBJ2-7 | NA | TRBV6-6 | NA | CASSYSMSILRLEQYF | TGTGCCAGCAGTTACTCGATGTCTATACTGCGACTCGAGCAGTACTTC